The 15 T cell receptor beta chains given below trace back to one sample, sequenced in a study of cytomegalovirus exposure and HLA in healthy donors (dated by TCRdb to 2017 to 2019). Library prep was done by the immunoSEQ multiplex PCR assay. Not all clones reach the TCRdb copy of this immuneACCESS table, which keeps in-frame sequences only. Checked studies attribute under half of the gap to unresolved V genes and leave the rest unexplained. This sample is represented by approximately 260,000 clones; 75% to 90% of them were singletons. Of the sample, less than 1.5% is held by the ten largest clones. The specimen sequenced was PBMCs. The receptors were gathered from a woman younger than 45 in good health and CMV-seropositive.

The rearrangement joins TRBV27 to TRBJ2-5; possibly TRBD1 for D (6 bases). Germline lookup yields CDR1 MNHEY and CDR2 SMNVEV (reference sequence). Trimming left V 5 bases short and J 5 bases short, with 18 bases between. The CDR3 length is 15 residues. CDR3 amino acids: CASSAWEGGKETQYF. The CDR3, as DNA: TGTGCCAGCAGTGCATGGGAAGGGGGTAAGGAGACCCAGTACTTC.

V gene TRBV15 combines with J gene TRBJ1-5, with D uncertain. The CDR3 runs to 13 residues. Germline CDR1 LNHNV, CDR2 YYDKDF (reference sequence). Trimming removed 0 bases at V and 11 bases at J, with 11 bases between. DNA of the CDR3: TGTGCCACCAGCAGAGACCTTCGGGGTACCCAGCATTTT. Translation gives CATSRDLRGTQHF.

This chain's CDR3 is CASSLEVDTHYEQYF. The CDR3 region has the DNA TGTGCCAGCAGCTTAGAGGTTGACACTCACTACGAGCAGTACTTC. The V gene is TRBV7-6, the J gene TRBJ2-7; no firm D call. Trimming removed 1 base at V and 3 bases at J, with 13 bases between. The CDR3 totals 15 residues. Germline V CDR1 and CDR2: SGHVS, FNYEAQ.

J is TRBJ1-1 and V is TRBV27, with D possibly being TRBD1 (6 bases). Germline CDR1 is MNHEY and CDR2 is SMNVEV (reference sequence). With 4 bases removed from V and 1 base from J, the gap between germline ends came to 7 bases. The CDR3 has 13 amino acids. CDR3 nucleotides: TGTGCCAGCAGTTGGACAGAGAACACTGAAGCTTTCTTT. This codes for CASSWTENTEAFF.

V is TRBV30 and J is TRBJ2-3, with D tentatively TRBD1 (6 bases). Germline V CDR1 and CDR2: GTSNPN, SVGIG (reference sequence). V was clipped by 5 bases and J by 2 bases, with 11 bases between them. The CDR3 runs to 13 residues. CDR3 residues: CAWGTGNTDTQYF. For the CDR3, the DNA is TGTGCCTGGGGAACAGGGAACACAGATACGCAGTATTTT.

The chain carries TRBV6-1 and TRBJ2-7; TRBD1 agrees at 11 bases. Trimming at V came to 3 bases and at J to 5 bases, leaving 9 bases not matched to a gene. The germline V gene has CDR1 MNHNS and CDR2 SASEGT. The CDR3 runs to 16 residues. CDR3 region: CASSDTLRDRGNEQYF. In DNA, the CDR3 is TGTGCCAGCAGTGACACACTCCGGGACAGGGGGAACGAGCAGTACTTC.

This chain uses TRBV11-2 with TRBJ1-4, with a tentative D call TRBD1 (5 bases). This CDR3 region has 12 residues. Deletions cut 11 bases from V and 1 base from J, with 8 bases between. Germline CDR1 and CDR2: SGHAT and FQNNGV. CDR3 loop: CAGRGTNEKLFF. CDR3 coding DNA: TGTGCCGGGAGGGGAACTAATGAAAAACTGTTTTTT.

The rearrangement links TRBV4-1 to TRBJ1-1; D uncertain. V lost 6 bases and J 10 bases, leaving 15 bases between the germline ends. The CDR3 is 12 amino acids. Germline loops: CDR1 MGHRA, CDR2 YSYEKL. This CDR3 is CASRGREEVAFF. The CDR3 nucleotides are TGCGCCAGCAGAGGGCGGGAGGAGGTAGCTTTCTTT.

The rearrangement links TRBV6-1 to TRBJ2-3, with D tentatively TRBD1 (5 bases). The germline V gene encodes CDR1 MNHNS and CDR2 SASEGT. Trimming took off 4 bases at V and 2 bases at J, with 13 bases between the two ends. The length of the CDR3 is 15 residues. The CDR3 bases are TGTGCCAGCAGTGTCCAGGGCAAGGTCACAGATACGCAGTATTTT. This codes for CASSVQGKVTDTQYF.

The rearrangement joins TRBV6-5 to TRBJ2-1; maybe TRBD2 (5 bases). Germline CDR1 reads MNHEY; CDR2 reads SVGAGI. The V end was cut by 4 bases, the J end by 7 bases, with 5 bases between. This CDR3 contains 11 residues. CDR3 loop: CASSSGNEQFF. DNA of the CDR3: TGTGCCAGCAGTTCGGGGAATGAGCAGTTCTTC.

The V gene is TRBV2, the J gene TRBJ1-2; 7 bases are shared with TRBD1. CDR1 is SNHLY, CDR2 FYNNEI, per germline. V shed 4 bases, J shed 4 bases, and the junction held 12 bases outside the gene matches. The CDR3 has 16 residues. CDR3 nucleotides: TGTGCCAGCAGTGCCAAGGGACAGAACCTAAGCTATGGCTACACCTTC. It yields the protein CASSAKGQNLSYGYTF.

The chain carries TRBV11-3 and TRBJ2-7; 9 bases align to TRBD2. This CDR3 comprises 16 residues. The germline CDR1 and CDR2 sequences are SGHNT and YENEEA. V lost 1 base to trimming and J lost 9 bases; unmatched junction nucleotides: 13. The CDR3 spells CASSLGVASGNRGQYF. The CDR3 bases are TGTGCCAGCAGCTTAGGTGTGGCTAGCGGGAACCGGGGGCAGTACTTC.

DNA of the CDR3: TGCGCCAGCAGCTCGCACCGTGGGCGACTACTCAATGAGCAGTTCTTC. This codes for CASSSHRGRLLNEQFF. The chain joins TRBV5-1 to TRBJ2-1; the D gene is possibly TRBD2 (5 bases). CDR3 size: 16 residues. Trimming left V 3 bases short and J 6 bases short, with 19 bases between. Germline V CDR1 and CDR2: SGHRS, YFSETQ.

The chain is built from TRBV9 and TRBJ2-1; 9 bases are shared with TRBD2. CDR3 length: 16 residues. CDR1 and CDR2 (germline): SGDLS, YYNGEE. With 4 bases clipped from V and 4 bases from J, the junction kept 9 bases outside the gene matches. Here the CDR3 DNA reads TGTGCCAGCAGCATAATAGCGGGAGCCGGTTACAATGAGCAGTTCTTC. Its protein is CASSIIAGAGYNEQFF. Drawing the rest from reference TRBV9 and TRBJ2-1, the complete variable domain is DSGVTQTPKHLITATGQRVTLRCSPRSGDLSVYWYQQSLDQGLQFLIQYYNGEERAKGNILERFSAQQFPDLHSELNLSSLELGDSALYFCASSIIAGAGYNEQFFGPGTRLTVL.

Only one count was recorded for this clone. The rearrangement joins TRBV28 to TRBJ1-2, with TRBD1 matching 9 bases. V dropped 4 bases and J dropped 6; count of bases not matched to a gene: 9. This CDR3 contains 15 residues. From germline, CDR1 is MDHEN and CDR2 SYDVKM. The CDR3 here is CASSSLTGTGNGYTF. DNA for the CDR3: TGTGCCAGCAGTTCTCTAACCGGGACAGGGAATGGCTACACCTTC.